This T cell receptor (beta chain) emerged from a study of cytomegalovirus exposure and HLA in healthy donors. General study points: Clusters of TCRs from the first cohort tended to co-occur in the 100 to 150 validation repertoires (as a later analysis found). Listed as cytomegalovirus-associated were about 160 TCR beta chains.

With regard to this clone: Its antigen remains unidentified.

This CDR3 region has 15 residues. Trimming pared 2 bases from V and 2 bases from J, leaving 13 bases between. Germline V gene data show CDR1 as MNHNY and CDR2 as SVGAGI (reference sequence). Measured with immunoSEQ multiplex PCR; TCRdb has only the in-frame clones, and not every one. The sample gives some 270,000 clones, around 86% of which show up once; roughly 1% is in the top ten. The sample comprised PBMCs. J is TRBJ2-7 and V is TRBV6-6; D is possibly TRBD1 (6 bases). This receptor was identified in a woman aged 18-29 years in good health and CMV-seronegative. The CDR3 is CASSYREGVPYEQYF. CDR3 coding DNA: TGTGCCAGCAGTTACCGAGAGGGGGTCCCCTACGAGCAGTACTTC.